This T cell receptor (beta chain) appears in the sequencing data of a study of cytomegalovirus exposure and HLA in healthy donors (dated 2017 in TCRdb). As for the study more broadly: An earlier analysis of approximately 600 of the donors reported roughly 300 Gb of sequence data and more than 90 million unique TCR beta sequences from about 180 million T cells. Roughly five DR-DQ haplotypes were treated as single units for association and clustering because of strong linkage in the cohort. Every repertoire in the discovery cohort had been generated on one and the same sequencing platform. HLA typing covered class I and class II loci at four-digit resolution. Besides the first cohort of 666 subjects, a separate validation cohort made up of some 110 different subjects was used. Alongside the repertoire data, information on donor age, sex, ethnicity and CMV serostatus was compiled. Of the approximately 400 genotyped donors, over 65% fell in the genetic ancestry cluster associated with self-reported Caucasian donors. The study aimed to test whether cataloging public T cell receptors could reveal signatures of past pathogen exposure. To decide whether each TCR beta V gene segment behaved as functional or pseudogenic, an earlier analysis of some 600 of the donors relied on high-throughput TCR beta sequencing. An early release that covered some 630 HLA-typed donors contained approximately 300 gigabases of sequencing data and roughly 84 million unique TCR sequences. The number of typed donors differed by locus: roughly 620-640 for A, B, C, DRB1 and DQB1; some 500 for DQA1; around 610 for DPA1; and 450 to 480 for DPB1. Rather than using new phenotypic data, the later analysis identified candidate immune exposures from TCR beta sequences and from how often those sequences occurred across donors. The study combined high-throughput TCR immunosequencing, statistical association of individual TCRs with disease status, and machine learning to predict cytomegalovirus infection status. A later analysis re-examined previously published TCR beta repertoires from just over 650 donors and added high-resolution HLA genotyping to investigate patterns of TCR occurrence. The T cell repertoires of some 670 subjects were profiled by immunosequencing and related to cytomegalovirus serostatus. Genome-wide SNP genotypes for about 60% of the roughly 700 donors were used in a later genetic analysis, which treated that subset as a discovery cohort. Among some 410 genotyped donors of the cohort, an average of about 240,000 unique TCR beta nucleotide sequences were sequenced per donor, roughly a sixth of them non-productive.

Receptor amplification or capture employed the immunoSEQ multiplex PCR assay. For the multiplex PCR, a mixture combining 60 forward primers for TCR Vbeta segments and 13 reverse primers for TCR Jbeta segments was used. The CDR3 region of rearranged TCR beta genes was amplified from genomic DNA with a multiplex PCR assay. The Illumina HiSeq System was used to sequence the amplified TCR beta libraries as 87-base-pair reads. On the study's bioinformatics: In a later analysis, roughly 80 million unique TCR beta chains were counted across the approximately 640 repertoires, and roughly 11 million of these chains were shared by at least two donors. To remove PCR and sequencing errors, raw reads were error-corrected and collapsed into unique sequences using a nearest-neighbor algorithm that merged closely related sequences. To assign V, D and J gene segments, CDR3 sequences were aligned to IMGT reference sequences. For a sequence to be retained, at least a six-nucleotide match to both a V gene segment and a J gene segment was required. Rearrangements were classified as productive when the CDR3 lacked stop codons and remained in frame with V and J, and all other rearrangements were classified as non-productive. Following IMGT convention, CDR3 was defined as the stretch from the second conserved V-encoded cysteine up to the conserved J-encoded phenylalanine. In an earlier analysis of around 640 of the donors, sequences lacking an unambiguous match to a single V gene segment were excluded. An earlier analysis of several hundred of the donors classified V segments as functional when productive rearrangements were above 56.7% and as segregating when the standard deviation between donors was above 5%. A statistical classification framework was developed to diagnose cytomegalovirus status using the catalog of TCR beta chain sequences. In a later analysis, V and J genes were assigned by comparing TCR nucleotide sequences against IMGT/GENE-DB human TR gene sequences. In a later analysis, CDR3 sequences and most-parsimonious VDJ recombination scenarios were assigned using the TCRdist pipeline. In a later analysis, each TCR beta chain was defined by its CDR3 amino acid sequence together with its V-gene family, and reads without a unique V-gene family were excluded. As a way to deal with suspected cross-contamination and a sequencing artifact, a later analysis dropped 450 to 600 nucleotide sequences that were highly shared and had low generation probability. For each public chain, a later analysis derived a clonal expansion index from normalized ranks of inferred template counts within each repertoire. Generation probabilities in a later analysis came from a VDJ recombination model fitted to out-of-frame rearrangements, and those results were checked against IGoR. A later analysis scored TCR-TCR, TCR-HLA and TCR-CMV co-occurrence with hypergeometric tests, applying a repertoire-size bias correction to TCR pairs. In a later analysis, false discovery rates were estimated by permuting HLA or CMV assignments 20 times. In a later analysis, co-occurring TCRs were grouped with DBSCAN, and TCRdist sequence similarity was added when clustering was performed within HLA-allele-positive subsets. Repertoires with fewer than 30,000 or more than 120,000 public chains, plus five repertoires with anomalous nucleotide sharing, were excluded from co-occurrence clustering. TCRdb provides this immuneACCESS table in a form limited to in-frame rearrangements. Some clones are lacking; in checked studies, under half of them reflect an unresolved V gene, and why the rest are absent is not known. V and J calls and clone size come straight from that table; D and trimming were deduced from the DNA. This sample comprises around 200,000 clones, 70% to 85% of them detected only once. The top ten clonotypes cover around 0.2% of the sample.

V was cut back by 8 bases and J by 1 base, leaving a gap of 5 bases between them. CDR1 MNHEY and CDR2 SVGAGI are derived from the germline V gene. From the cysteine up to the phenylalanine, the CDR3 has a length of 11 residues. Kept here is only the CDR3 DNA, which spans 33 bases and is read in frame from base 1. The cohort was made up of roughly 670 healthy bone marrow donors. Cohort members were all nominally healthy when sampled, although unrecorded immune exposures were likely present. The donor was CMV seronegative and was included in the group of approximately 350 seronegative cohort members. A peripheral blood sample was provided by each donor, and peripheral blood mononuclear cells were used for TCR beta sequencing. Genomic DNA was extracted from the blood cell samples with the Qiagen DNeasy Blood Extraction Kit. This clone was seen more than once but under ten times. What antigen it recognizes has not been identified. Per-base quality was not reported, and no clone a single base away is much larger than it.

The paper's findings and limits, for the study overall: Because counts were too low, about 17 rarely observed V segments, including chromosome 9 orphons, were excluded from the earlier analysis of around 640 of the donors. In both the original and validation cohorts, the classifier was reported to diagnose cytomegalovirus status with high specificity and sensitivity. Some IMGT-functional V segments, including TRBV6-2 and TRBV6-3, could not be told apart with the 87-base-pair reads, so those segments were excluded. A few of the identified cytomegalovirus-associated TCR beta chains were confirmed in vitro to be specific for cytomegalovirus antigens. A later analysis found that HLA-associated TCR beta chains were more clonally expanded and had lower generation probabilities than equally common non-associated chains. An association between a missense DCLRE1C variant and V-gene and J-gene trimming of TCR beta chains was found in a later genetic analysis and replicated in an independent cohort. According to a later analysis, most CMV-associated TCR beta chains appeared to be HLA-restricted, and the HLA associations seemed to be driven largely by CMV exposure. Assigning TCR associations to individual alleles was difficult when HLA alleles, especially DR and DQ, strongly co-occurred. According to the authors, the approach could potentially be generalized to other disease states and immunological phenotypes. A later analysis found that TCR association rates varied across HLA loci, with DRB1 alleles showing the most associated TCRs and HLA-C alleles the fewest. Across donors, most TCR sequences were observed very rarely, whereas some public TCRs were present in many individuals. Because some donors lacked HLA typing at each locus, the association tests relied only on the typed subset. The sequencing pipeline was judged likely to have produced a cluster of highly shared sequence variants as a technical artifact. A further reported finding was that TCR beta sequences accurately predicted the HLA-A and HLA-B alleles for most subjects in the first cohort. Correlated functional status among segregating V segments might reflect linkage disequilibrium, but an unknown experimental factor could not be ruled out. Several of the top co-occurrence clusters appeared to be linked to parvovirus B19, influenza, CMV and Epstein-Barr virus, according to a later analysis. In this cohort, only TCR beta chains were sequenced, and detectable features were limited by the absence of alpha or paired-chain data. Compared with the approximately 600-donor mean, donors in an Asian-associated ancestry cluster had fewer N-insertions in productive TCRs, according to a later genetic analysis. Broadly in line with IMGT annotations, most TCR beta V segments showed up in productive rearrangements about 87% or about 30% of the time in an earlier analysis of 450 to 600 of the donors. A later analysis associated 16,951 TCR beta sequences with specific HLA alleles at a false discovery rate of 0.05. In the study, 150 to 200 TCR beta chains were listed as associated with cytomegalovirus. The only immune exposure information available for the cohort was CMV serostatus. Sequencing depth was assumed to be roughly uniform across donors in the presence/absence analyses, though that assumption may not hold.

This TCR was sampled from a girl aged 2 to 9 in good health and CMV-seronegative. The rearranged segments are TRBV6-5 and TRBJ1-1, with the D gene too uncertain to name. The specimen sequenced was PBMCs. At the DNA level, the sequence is TGTGCCAGCTTCGGGAACACTGAAGCTTTCTTT. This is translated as CASFGNTEAFF.